Sequencing of this T cell receptor beta chain was carried out in a study of CD8 T cells in Susac syndrome (dated by TCRdb to the late 2010s). Regarding the study in general: Repertoire sequencing was used to test whether CD8+ T cell activation and differentiation in Susac syndrome was antigen driven.

Comments on this clonotype: Its recognized antigen is unknown. Per-base quality was not reported, and no clone a single base away is much larger than it.

RNA was extracted with the RNeasy kit and roughly 0.5 to 1 ug was reverse transcribed using random hexamers. The immunoSEQ multiplex PCR assay, which covers 54 Vbeta and 13 Jbeta segments, was used to amplify TCR beta CDR3 regions. To correct PCR amplification bias, a synthetic template baseline was used for both primer optimization and computational correction. Per the original workflow: Reads were annotated to V, D and J genes per IMGT and analyzed with immunoSEQ Analyzer, keeping only productive sequences. Clonality was calculated as one minus the Shannon entropy normalized by log2 of the number of productive unique sequences. Public and private clones were assessed among the 100 most prevalent clones of each patient and control. Clones were defined as Susac-specific when absent from the healthy and MS cohorts, from 1052 published viral clones and from other ImmuneACCESS disease sequences. TCRdb ran its own pipeline on the public reads, namely fastp trimming at Q25 and MiXCR clone calling, and kept in-frame beta chains. One record per CDR3 amino acid sequence lists the most common genes and DNA. TCRdb's processing, not the authors', yielded these V and J calls. This sample has about 200,000 distinct CDR3 sequences in its table, and 95% of those were observed once. The ten biggest clones cover 0.07% to 0.095% of the sample.

Peripheral blood CD8+ and CD4+ T cells from healthy donors, Susac syndrome patients and multiple sclerosis patients were profiled using high-throughput TCR beta sequencing. The multiple sclerosis controls were treatment-naive patients who had stable or active relapsing-remitting disease and met the revised McDonald criteria. Bulk CD8+ and CD4+ T cells were purified magnetically by negative isolation, whereas CD8+ TEMRA cells were enriched by FACS. Blood was collected in EDTA tubes and processed within 24 hours, with PBMCs isolated through density gradient centrifugation. PBMCs intended for TCR sequencing were cryopreserved in liquid nitrogen and were subsequently thawed in a 37 degrees C water bath. The sorted or isolated CD4+, CD8+ and CD8+ TEMRA cells reached a purity of at least 90%. Summary of the overall study and its limitations: The number of individuals in the TCR sequencing and HLA analysis was acknowledged as relatively small.

The CDR3, cysteine through phenylalanine, is 15 amino acids long. The read is trimmed to its CDR3 DNA, 45 bases read in frame from base 1. The germline V gene (reference sequence) provides CDR1 LGHDT and CDR2 YNNKEL. The trim is 0 bases for V and 6 bases for J, with a gap of 11 bases between the germline ends. Sequenced sample: CD4+ T cells from PBMCs. Recombination joined TRBV3-1 with TRBJ2-2; the D gene could be either TRBD1 or TRBD2, each agreeing at 5 bases. This TCR was sampled from a human donor with multiple sclerosis. This receptor has the CDR3 CASSQEHRGAGELFF. The DNA is TGTGCCAGCAGCCAAGAGCACCGGGGCGCCGGGGAGCTGTTTTTT.